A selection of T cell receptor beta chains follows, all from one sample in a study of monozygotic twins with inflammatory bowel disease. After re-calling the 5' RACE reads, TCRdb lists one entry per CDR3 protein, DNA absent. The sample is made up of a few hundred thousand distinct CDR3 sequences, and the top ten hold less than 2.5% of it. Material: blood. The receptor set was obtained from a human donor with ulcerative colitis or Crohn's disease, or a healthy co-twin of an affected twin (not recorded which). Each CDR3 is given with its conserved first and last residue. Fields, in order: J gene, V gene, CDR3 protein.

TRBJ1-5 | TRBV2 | CASSADGGSNQPQHF
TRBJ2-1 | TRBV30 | CAWSQALGTSGIF
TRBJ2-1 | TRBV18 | CASSPPREAYNEQFF
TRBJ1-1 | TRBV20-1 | CSALGTIGTEAFF
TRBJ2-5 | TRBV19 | CASSTHRGGETQYF
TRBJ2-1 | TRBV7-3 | CASSLAGREVQFF
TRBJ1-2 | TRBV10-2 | CATQDRPTYGYTF
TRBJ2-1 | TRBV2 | CASSPRGRGQFF
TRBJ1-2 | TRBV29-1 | CSAGGLNYGYTF
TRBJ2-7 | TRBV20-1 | CSASSDSSGQYF
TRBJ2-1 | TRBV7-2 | CASSLRWDSYNEQFF
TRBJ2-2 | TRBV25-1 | CASSALFGGRKNTGELFF
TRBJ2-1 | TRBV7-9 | CASSLAGGPRNEQFF
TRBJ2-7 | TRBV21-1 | CASSKRRRDYEQYF
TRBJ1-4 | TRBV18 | CASSPPHPTTNEKLFF
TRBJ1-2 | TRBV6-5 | CASSYSPTAGGGGYTF
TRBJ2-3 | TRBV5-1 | CASGGFEGGTTDTQYF
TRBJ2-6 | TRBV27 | CASSLRPTGFGANVLTF
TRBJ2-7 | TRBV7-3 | CASSPHASSYEQYF
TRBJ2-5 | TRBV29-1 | CSVGASVETQYF
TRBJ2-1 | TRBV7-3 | CASSLGGPNEQFF
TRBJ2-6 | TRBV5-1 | CASSLGIRGGPTGANVLTF